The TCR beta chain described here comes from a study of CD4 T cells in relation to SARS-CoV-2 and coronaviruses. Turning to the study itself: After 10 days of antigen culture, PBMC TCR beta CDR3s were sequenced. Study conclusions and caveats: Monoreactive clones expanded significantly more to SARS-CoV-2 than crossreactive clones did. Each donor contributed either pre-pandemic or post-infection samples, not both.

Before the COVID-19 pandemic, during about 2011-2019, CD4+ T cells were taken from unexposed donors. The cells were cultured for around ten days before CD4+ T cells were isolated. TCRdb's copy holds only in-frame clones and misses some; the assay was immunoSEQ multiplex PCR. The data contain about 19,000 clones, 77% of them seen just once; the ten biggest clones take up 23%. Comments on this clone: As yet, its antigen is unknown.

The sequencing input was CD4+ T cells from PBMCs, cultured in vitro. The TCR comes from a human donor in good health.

The CDR3 here is CASSSTGLGRGQYF. For the CDR3, the DNA is TGTGCCAGCAGCTCAACTGGACTGGGGAGAGGGCAGTACTTC. V and J are TRBV7-6 and TRBJ2-7; D is possibly TRBD2 (5 bases). Germline V CDR1 and CDR2: SGHVS, FNYEAQ. The CDR3 runs 14 residues. Trimming cost V 4 bases and J 9 bases, with 19 bases left between them.